The 11 T cell receptor beta chains below were found in one sample sequenced in a study of T cell repertoires in cytomegalovirus infection. Each CDR3 protein gets one entry after TCRdb re-called the reads with MiXCR. The sample records 900,000 to 950,000 distinct CDR3 sequences, 31% being singletons. These TCRs' antigens remain unknown. Sequencing used cultured CD8+ T cells from PBMCs, obtained from culture after CMV antigen stimulation. All receptors derive from a human donor in good health (CMV status not recorded). Some clones in this sample may be carry-over from other donors' samples.

This chain joins TRBV6-1 and TRBJ1-1, with 7 bases matching TRBD1. The CDR3 is 16 residues long. The V gene end was trimmed by 4 bases and the J gene end by 1 base; junction bases not matched to a gene: 9. Germline CDR1 is MNHNS and CDR2 is SASEGT. For the CDR3, the DNA is TGTGCCAGCAGTGTCCAACCGGAGGGGGCGAACACTGAAGCTTTCTTT. This encodes CASSVQPEGANTEAFF.

The DNA for the CDR3 is TGTGCCACCAGTGACCCGGGTCGCTATGGCTACACCTTC. Encoded protein: CATSDPGRYGYTF. The J gene is TRBJ1-2, the V gene TRBV24-1, with unresolved D. The V end was cut by 4 bases, the J end by 4 bases, with 9 bases between. This CDR3 has 13 amino acids. From germline, CDR1 is KGHDR and CDR2 SFDVKD.

The gene calls are TRBV6-1 and TRBJ2-1; maybe TRBD2 (7 bases). V lost 4 bases and J 2 bases, leaving 12 bases between the germline ends. Germline-derived CDR1 and CDR2 are MNHNS and SASEGT. This CDR3 comprises 15 residues. The CDR3 sequence is CASSVGGGTYNEQFF. Written as DNA, the CDR3 is TGTGCCAGCAGTGTGGGGGGGGGCACCTACAATGAGCAGTTCTTC.

The rearrangement joins TRBV6-6 to TRBJ1-2; no clear D gene. This CDR3 has 12 amino acids. CDR1 is MNHNY and CDR2 is SVGAGI in the germline V gene (reference sequence). Deletions cut 9 bases from V and 8 bases from J, with 16 bases between. DNA of the CDR3: TGTGCCAGTTTGGGAGGGATGGACGGCTACACCTTC. Protein product: CASLGGMDGYTF.

This clonotype has at least ten counts. The chain has TRBV7-6 and TRBJ2-2, with D possibly being TRBD1 or TRBD2 (5 bases each). The germline V gene has CDR1 SGHVS and CDR2 FNYEAQ. The ends were cut back, 5 bases at V and 1 base at J, with 20 bases in the middle. This CDR3 contains 18 residues. CDR3 sequence (DNA): TGTGCCAGCAGCCGTCCAAAGGGACCGGGAAGGAACACCGGGGAGCTGTTTTTT. Its protein product is CASSRPKGPGRNTGELFF.

The V call is TRBV15, the J call TRBJ2-3, with 8 bases aligning to TRBD2. This CDR3 has 14 residues. Germline V gene sequence: CDR1 LNHNV, CDR2 YYDKDF (reference sequence). V was clipped by 8 bases and J by 1 base; unmatched bases: 5. The CDR3 is CATGQAGGTDTQYF. CDR3 bases: TGTGCCACCGGACAAGCGGGGGGCACAGATACGCAGTATTTT.

The V gene is TRBV5-6, the J gene TRBJ1-1; D possibly corresponds to TRBD1 (5 bases). Looked up from germline, CDR1 is SGHDT and CDR2 is YYEEEE. Trimming removed 0 bases from V and 4 bases from J, with 7 bases in between. The CDR3 is 13 residues long. CDR3 residues: CASSLEQATEAFF. The CDR3 nucleotides read TGTGCCAGCAGCTTGGAACAGGCCACTGAAGCTTTCTTT.

The CDR3 DNA reads as TGCAGTGCTAGAGTTCCCAGGGACTACGAGCAGTACTTC. Residues: CSARVPRDYEQYF. J is TRBJ2-7 and V is TRBV20-1; perhaps TRBD1 as D (5 bases). The length of the CDR3 is 13 residues. Deletions cut 1 base from V and 3 bases from J, with 10 bases between. CDR1 is DFQATT, CDR2 SNEGSKA, per germline (reference sequence).

CDR3 coding DNA: TGTGCCAGCAGCCGGTTCTTAGGTAGCAATCAGCCCCAGCATTTT. Its translation: CASSRFLGSNQPQHF. This chain joins TRBV7-8 and TRBJ1-5, with unresolved D. V was clipped by 5 bases and J by 0 bases, with 11 bases between them. Germline loops: CDR1 SGHVS, CDR2 FQNEAQ. The CDR3 sequence is 15 residues long.

J is TRBJ1-6 and V is TRBV12-3 or TRBV12-4; D is undetermined. Between the trimmed V and J ends, which lost 2 bases and 0 bases, there was a span of 11 bases. This CDR3 region has 17 residues. The CDR3 protein is CASSLWAKSSYNSPLHF. The DNA of the CDR3 is TGTGCCAGCAGTTTATGGGCGAAAAGCTCCTATAATTCACCCCTCCACTTT.

There are a few counts of this clonotype. This rearrangement joins TRBV4-1 to TRBJ1-2; D is uncertain. With 1 base removed from V and 8 bases from J, the gap between germline ends came to 11 bases. CDR3 length equals 13 residues. In germline, CDR1 is MGHRA, CDR2 YSYEKL. The CDR3 loop reads CASSQVRQSGYTF. The CDR3 nucleotides are TGCGCCAGCAGCCAAGTTCGGCAAAGCGGCTACACCTTC.